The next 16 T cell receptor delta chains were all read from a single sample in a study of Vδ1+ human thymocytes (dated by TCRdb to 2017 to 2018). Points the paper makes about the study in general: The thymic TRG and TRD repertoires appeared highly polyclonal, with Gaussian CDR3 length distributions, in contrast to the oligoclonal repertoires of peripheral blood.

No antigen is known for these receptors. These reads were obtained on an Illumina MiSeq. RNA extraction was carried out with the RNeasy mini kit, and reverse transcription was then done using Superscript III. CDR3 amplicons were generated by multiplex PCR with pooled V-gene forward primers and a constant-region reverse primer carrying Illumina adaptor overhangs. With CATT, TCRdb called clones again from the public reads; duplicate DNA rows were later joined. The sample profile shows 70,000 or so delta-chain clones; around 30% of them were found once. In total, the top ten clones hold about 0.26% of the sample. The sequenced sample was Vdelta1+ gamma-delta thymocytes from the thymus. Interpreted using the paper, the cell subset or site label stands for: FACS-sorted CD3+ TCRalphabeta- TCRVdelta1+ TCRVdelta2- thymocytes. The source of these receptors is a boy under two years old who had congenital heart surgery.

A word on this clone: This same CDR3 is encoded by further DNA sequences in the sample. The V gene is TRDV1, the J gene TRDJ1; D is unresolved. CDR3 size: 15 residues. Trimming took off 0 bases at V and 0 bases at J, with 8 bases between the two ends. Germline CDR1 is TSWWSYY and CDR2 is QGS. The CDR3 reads CALGELDGYTDKLIF. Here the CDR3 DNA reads TGTGCTCTTGGGGAACTAGACGGGTACACCGATAAACTCATCTTT.

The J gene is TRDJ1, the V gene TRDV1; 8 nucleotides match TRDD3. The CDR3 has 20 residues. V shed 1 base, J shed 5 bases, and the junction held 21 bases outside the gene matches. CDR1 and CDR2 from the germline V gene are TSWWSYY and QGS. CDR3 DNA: TGTGCTCTTGGGGAACGAGGGCCACTGGGGGGTACCGTACTGGGGGATAAACTCATCTTT. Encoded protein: CALGERGPLGGTVLGDKLIF.

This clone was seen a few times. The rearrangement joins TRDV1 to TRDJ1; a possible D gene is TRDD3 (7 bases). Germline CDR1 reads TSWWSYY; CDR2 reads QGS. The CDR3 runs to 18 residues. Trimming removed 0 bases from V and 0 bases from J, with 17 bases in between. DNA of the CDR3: TGTGCTCTTGGGGAACTGATCCTACTGGGGTCAAACACCGATAAACTCATCTTT. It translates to CALGELILLGSNTDKLIF.

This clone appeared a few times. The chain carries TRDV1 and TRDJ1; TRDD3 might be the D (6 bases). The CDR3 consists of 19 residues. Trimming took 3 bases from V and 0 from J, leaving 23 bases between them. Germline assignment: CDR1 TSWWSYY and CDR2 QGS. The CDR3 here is CALGDPFPHWDEYTDKLIF. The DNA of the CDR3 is TGTGCTCTTGGGGACCCTTTTCCCCACTGGGACGAGTACACCGATAAACTCATCTTT.

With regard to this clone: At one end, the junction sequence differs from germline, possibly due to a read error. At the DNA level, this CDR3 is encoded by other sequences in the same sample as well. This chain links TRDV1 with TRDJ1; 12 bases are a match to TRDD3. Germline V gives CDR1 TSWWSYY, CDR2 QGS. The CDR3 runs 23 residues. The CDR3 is CALGERSGPGGYDLLWDTDKLIF. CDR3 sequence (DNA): TGTGCCCTTGGGGAAAGATCCGGGCCTGGGGGATACGACCTTTTATGGGACACCGATAAACTCATCTTT.

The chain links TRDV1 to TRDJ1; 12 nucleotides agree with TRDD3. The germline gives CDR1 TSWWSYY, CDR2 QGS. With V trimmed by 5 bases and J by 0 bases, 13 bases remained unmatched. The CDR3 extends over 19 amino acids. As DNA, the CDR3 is TGTGCTCTTGGGAAGGATGTTTCTACTGGGGGATACTACACCGATAAACTCATCTTT. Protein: CALGKDVSTGGYYTDKLIF.

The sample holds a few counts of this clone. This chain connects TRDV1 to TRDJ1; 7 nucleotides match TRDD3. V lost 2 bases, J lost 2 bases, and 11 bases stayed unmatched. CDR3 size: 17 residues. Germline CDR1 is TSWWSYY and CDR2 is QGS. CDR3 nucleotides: TGTGCTCTTGGGGAAAGGCTCGGGGGATCGGGAACCGATAAACTCATCTTT. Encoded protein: CALGERLGGSGTDKLIF.

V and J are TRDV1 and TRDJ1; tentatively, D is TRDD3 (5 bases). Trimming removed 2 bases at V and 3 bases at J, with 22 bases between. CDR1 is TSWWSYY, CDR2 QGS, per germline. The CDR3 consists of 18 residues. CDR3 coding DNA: TGTGCTCTTGGGGAAGAGGGGGTAAGCGGCTTTCGGGCCGATAAACTCATCTTT. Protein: CALGEEGVSGFRADKLIF.

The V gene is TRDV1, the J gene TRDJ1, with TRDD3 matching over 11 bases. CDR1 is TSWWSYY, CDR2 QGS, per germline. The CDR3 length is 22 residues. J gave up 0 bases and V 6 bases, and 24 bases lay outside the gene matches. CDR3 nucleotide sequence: TGTGCTCTTGGCCTATCCTACTCTCCTGGGGGATACCCCACCCCGTACACCGATAAACTCATCTTT. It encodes CALGLSYSPGGYPTPYTDKLIF.

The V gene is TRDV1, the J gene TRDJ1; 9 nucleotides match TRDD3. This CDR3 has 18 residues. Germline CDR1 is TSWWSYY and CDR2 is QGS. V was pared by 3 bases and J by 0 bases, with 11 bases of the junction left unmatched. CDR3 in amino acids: CALGDHSGAGGYTDKLIF. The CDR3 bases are TGTGCTCTTGGGGATCATTCAGGGGCTGGGGGATACACCGATAAACTCATCTTT.

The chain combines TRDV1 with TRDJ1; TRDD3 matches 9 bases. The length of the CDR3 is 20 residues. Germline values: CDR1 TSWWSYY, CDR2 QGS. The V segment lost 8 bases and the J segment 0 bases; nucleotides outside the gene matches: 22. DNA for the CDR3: TGTGCTCTTTCCTCCTCCGCGTTGGGGATACGCCCCTATTACACCGATAAACTCATCTTT. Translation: CALSSSALGIRPYYTDKLIF.

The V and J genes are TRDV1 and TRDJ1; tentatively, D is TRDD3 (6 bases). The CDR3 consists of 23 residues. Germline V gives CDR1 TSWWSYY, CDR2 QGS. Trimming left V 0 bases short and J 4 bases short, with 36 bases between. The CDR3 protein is CALGELINPTLYFGGCDIDKLIF. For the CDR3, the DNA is TGTGCTCTTGGGGAACTCATTAACCCTACGTTGTACTTTGGGGGGTGTGATATCGATAAACTCATCTTT.

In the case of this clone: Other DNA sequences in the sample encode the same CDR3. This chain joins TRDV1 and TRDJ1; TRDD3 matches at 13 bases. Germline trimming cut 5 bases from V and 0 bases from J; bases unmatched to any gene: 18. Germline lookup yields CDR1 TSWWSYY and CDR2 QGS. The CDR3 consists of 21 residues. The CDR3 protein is CALGNPNPVLGDTRYTDKLIF. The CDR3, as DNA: TGTGCTCTTGGGAACCCAAACCCAGTACTGGGGGATACGAGGTACACCGATAAACTCATCTTT.

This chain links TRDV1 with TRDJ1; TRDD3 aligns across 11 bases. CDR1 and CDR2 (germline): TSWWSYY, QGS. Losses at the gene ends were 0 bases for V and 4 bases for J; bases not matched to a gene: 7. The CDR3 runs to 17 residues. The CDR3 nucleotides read TGTGCTCTTGGGGAACTCATTCAGACTGGGGGATACGATAAACTCATCTTT. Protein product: CALGELIQTGGYDKLIF.

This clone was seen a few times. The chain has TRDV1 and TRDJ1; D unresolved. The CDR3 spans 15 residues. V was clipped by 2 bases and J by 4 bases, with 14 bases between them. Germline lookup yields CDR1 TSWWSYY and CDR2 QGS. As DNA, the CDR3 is TGTGCTCTTGGGGAAGGGTGGCGACCCAGCGATAAACTCATCTTT. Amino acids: CALGEGWRPSDKLIF.

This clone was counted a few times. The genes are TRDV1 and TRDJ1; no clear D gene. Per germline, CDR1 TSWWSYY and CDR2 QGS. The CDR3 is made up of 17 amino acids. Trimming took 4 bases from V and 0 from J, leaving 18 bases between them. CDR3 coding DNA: TGTGCTCTTGGGGCCCTTTCCGGAGAACCCTACACCGATAAACTCATCTTT. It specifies CALGALSGEPYTDKLIF.